The rows below give T cell receptor beta chains drawn from one sample of a study of blood T cell repertoires in COVID-19. Sequencing was performed with immunoSEQ multiplex PCR; in TCRdb, only in-frame clones are kept and a portion is missing. The sample has around 70,000 clones, roughly 85% seen once. Sequencing used peripheral blood. The receptor source for this set is a man aged 55 to 70 with active or convalescent COVID-19. CDR3s include the opening cysteine and the closing phenylalanine or tryptophan. The D gene is left open where the match is weak. The size of a clone is reported for some rows only, either as once, few or many, or as a class for expanded clones.

V gene	J gene	clone size	D gene	CDR3 protein	CDR3 DNA
TRBV5-6	TRBJ1-3	NA	NA	CASSETGFSGNTIYF	TGTGCCAGCAGCGAAACAGGCTTCTCTGGAAACACCATATATTTT
TRBV6-2/TRBV6-3	TRBJ2-1	NA	NA	CASSYSSEQFF	TGTGCCAGCAGTTATAGCAGTGAGCAGTTCTTC
TRBV28	TRBJ1-6	NA	TRBD1	CASSVPSLTGGLENSPLHF	TGTGCCAGCAGCGTCCCCAGCTTAACAGGGGGCCTAGAGAATTCACCCCTCCACTTT
TRBV7-9	TRBJ2-2	NA	NA	CASSLQQATGELFF	TGTGCCAGCAGCTTACAACAGGCTACCGGGGAGCTGTTTTTT
TRBV9	TRBJ1-4	NA	TRBD1	CASSVAAGQGGEKLFF	TGTGCCAGCAGCGTAGCGGCGGGACAGGGAGGTGAAAAACTGTTTTTT
TRBV9	TRBJ1-1	many	NA	CASSASPGDPVNTEAFF	TGTGCCAGCAGCGCCTCTCCGGGGGACCCTGTGAACACTGAAGCTTTCTTT
TRBV29-1	TRBJ2-3	NA	TRBD1	CSADRVEGHTDTQYF	TGCAGCGCCGACAGGGTTGAAGGGCACACAGATACGCAGTATTTT
TRBV12-3/TRBV12-4	TRBJ1-3	NA	NA	CASSRYSGNTIYF	TGTGCCAGCAGCCGTTACTCTGGAAACACCATATATTTT
TRBV4-3	TRBJ1-1	NA	NA	CASRQDRNTEAFF	TGCGCCAGCAGACAAGACCGTAACACTGAAGCTTTCTTT
TRBV7-2	TRBJ1-2	few	TRBD1	CASSLEGQFSAGTF	TGTGCCAGCAGCTTAGAGGGACAGTTTTCCGCCGGTACCTTC
TRBV2	TRBJ2-3	NA	TRBD2	CASSDALAGFTDTQYF	TGTGCCAGCAGTGACGCACTAGCGGGGTTCACAGATACGCAGTATTTT
TRBV12-3/TRBV12-4	TRBJ1-1	NA	TRBD1	CAILPTGVTEAFF	TGTGCCATCCTTCCTACAGGGGTTACTGAAGCTTTCTTT
TRBV28	TRBJ2-4	once	TRBD1	CASGGQGAGNIQYF	TGTGCCAGCGGGGGACAGGGGGCCGGAAACATTCAGTACTTC
TRBV7-3	TRBJ1-1	NA	TRBD1	CASSLQTGANTEAFF	TGTGCCAGCAGCCTCCAGACAGGGGCCAACACTGAAGCTTTCTTT
TRBV3-1/TRBV3-2	TRBJ2-1	NA	NA	CASSQARSANEQFF	TGTGCCAGCAGCCAAGCTCGGAGCGCCAATGAGCAGTTCTTC
TRBV12-3/TRBV12-4	TRBJ1-6	NA	NA	CASRNPGSSPLHF	TGTGCCAGCAGGAACCCGGGGTCTTCACCCCTCCACTTT
TRBV19	TRBJ2-7	few	NA	CASRTGYEQYF	TGTGCCAGTAGAACAGGCTACGAGCAGTACTTC
TRBV6-1	TRBJ2-4	NA	NA	CASSEGIGGSTKNIQYF	TGTGCCAGCAGTGAAGGAATCGGGGGAAGTACCAAAAACATTCAGTACTTC
TRBV7-9	TRBJ1-2	NA	NA	CASSLIAGGHYGYTF	TGTGCCAGCAGCTTAATTGCCGGGGGGCACTATGGCTACACCTTC
TRBV6-5	TRBJ1-5	NA	TRBD1	CATKGQLVGYQPQHF	TGTGCCACCAAGGGACAGTTGGTTGGTTATCAGCCCCAGCATTTT
TRBV19	TRBJ1-3	once	NA	CASSLRRQNTIYF	TGTGCCAGTAGTTTGCGGAGGCAAAACACCATATATTTT
TRBV12-3/TRBV12-4	TRBJ1-4	NA	NA	CASSLGDFEKLFF	TGTGCCAGCAGTTTAGGAGACTTTGAAAAACTGTTTTTT
TRBV2	TRBJ1-3	NA	TRBD1	CASSADRGSGNTIYF	TGTGCCAGCAGTGCCGACAGGGGCTCTGGAAACACCATATATTTT
TRBV6-5	TRBJ2-7	NA	NA	CASSYPPGYEQYF	TGTGCCAGCAGTTACCCCCCAGGGTACGAGCAGTACTTC
TRBV27	TRBJ2-7	NA	TRBD2	CASSLEATSGYEQYF	TGTGCCAGCAGTTTAGAGGCCACTAGCGGCTACGAGCAGTACTTC
TRBV21-1	TRBJ1-6	few	NA	CASSGLGDRVRVMAITLHF	TGTGCCAGCAGCGGTCTTGGGGACAGGGTAAGAGTAATGGCAATCACCCTCCACTTT
TRBV7-6	TRBJ2-7	NA	NA	CASSSNGAAGDEQYF	TGTGCCAGCAGCTCCAACGGGGCAGCGGGCGACGAGCAGTACTTC
TRBV11-2	TRBJ2-7	NA	TRBD2	CASSATSGGSYEQYF	TGTGCCAGCAGCGCGACTAGCGGGGGATCCTACGAGCAGTACTTC
TRBV2	TRBJ1-5	few	NA	CASSEAEGGQPQHF	TGTGCCAGCAGTGAAGCGGAAGGGGGACAGCCCCAGCATTTT
TRBV11-2	TRBJ1-2	once	NA	CASSSPRTAGRLGYTF	TGTGCCAGCAGCTCTCCCCGGACAGCCGGCCGGCTTGGCTACACCTTC
TRBV12-5	TRBJ2-5	NA	NA	CASGPGGLSFEETQYF	TGTGCTAGTGGCCCCGGGGGGCTCTCTTTCGAAGAGACCCAGTACTTC
TRBV3-1/TRBV3-2	TRBJ1-1	NA	NA	CASSLGGSETEAFF	TGTGCCAGCAGCCTAGGAGGGAGCGAGACTGAAGCTTTCTTT
TRBV6-2/TRBV6-3	TRBJ2-5	NA	TRBD1	CASSYSPDRPETQYF	TGTGCCAGCAGTTATTCCCCGGACAGGCCGGAGACCCAGTACTTC
TRBV9	TRBJ1-1	few	NA	CASSVGVFLSGNTEAFF	TGTGCCAGCAGCGTAGGGGTCTTTCTTTCGGGGAACACTGAAGCTTTCTTT
TRBV19	TRBJ1-5	NA	TRBD1	CASSNGQGRNQPQHF	TGTGCCAGTAGTAACGGACAGGGGCGCAATCAGCCCCAGCATTTT
TRBV5-4	TRBJ2-7	NA	TRBD1	CASSGGQGSYEQYF	TGTGCCAGCAGCGGAGGACAGGGTAGCTACGAGCAGTACTTC
TRBV6-6	TRBJ2-7	NA	NA	CASSPPGKEAGLVEEQYF	TGTGCCAGCAGTCCACCAGGGAAAGAAGCGGGTTTGGTGGAGGAGCAGTACTTC
TRBV5-1	TRBJ1-6	NA	NA	CASSSEQANSPLHF	TGCGCCAGCAGCAGCGAACAGGCCAATTCACCCCTCCACTTT
TRBV6-2/TRBV6-3	TRBJ1-1	NA	NA	CASSAGRMGTEAFF	TGTGCCAGCAGTGCGGGGCGGATGGGCACTGAAGCTTTCTTT
TRBV15	TRBJ1-5	NA	NA	CATSRDPFRRARSQPQHF	TGTGCCACCAGCAGAGATCCTTTCCGCCGAGCCCGAAGTCAGCCCCAGCATTTT
TRBV24-1	TRBJ2-5	NA	TRBD2	CATSDSKAGGQETQYF	TGTGCCACCAGTGATTCTAAAGCGGGGGGGCAAGAGACCCAGTACTTC
TRBV5-1	TRBJ1-1	few	TRBD1	CASSSWTGTAEAFF	TGCGCCAGCAGCTCCTGGACAGGGACCGCTGAAGCTTTCTTT
TRBV6-5	TRBJ2-7	NA	NA	CASSYSRHYEQYF	TGTGCCAGCAGTTACTCCAGACACTACGAGCAGTACTTC
TRBV18	TRBJ2-2	NA	TRBD2	CASSGLAGNTGELFF	TGTGCCAGCTCGGGACTAGCGGGAAACACCGGGGAGCTGTTTTTT
TRBV18	TRBJ1-4	NA	TRBD1	CASSPPDRVNHEKLFF	TGTGCCAGCTCACCTCCCGACAGGGTTAACCATGAAAAACTGTTTTTT
TRBV3-1/TRBV3-2	TRBJ1-2	once	TRBD1	CASSQVFGTESGYTF	TGTGCCAGCAGCCAAGTTTTCGGGACAGAGAGTGGCTACACCTTC